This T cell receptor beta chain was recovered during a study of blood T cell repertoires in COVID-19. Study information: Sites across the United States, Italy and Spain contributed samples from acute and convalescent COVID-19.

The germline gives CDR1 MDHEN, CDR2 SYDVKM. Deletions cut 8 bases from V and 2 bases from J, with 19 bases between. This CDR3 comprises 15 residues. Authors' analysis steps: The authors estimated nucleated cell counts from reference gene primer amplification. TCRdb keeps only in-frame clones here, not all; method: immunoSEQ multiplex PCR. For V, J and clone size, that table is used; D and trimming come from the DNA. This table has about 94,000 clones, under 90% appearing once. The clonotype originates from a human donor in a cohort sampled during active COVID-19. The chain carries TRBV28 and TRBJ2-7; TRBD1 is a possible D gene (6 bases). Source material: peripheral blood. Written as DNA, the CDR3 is TGTGCCAGCCATAACCGGGACACGTTAACCTACGAGCAGTACTTC. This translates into CASHNRDTLTYEQYF. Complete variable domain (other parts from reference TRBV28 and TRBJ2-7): DVKVTQSSRYLVKRTGEKVFLECVQDMDHENMFWYRQDPGLGLRLIYFSYDVKMKEKGDIPEGYSVSREKKERFSLILESASTNQTSMYLCASHNRDTLTYEQYFGPGTRLTVT.